This TCR beta chain was profiled in a study of blood T cell repertoires in COVID-19. Study information: The United States, Italy and Spain provided the acute and convalescent COVID-19 samples. T cells, B-cell-depleted T cells, or PBMCs supplied cDNA or gDNA.

CDR1 is SGHRS and CDR2 is YFSETQ in the germline V gene. This CDR3 contains 17 residues. Trimming removed 0 bases from V and 0 bases from J, with 13 bases in between. In the original analysis: The assay estimated nucleated cells by amplifying reference gene primers. Produced via immunoSEQ multiplex PCR; TCRdb's table is partial and in-frame only. V and J calls and clone size are copied from that table; D and trimming were computed from the DNA. The sample lists 350,000 to 450,000 clones, around 87% occurring once. The chain links TRBV5-1 to TRBJ1-3, with a weak D call TRBD1 (6 bases). The sequence was collected from a woman aged 55-75 years with COVID-19, enrolled during active disease. The sample consisted of peripheral blood. The CDR3 bases are TGCGCCAGCAGCTTGGGTACTGACAGGATCTCTGGAAACACCATATATTTT. It specifies CASSLGTDRISGNTIYF.